This TCR beta chain was recovered during a study of cytomegalovirus exposure and HLA in healthy donors. General study findings and limits: DRB1 showed the most TCR associations and HLA-C the fewest in a later analysis, as rates varied by HLA locus.

Primers included in the PCR were 60 Vbeta and 13 Jbeta primers. Clones were sequenced by immunoSEQ multiplex PCR, and TCRdb holds only the in-frame ones, with some missing. The sample holds some 150,000 clones, under 75% seen once. The germline V gene encodes CDR1 SGHRS and CDR2 YFSETQ. The V end was cut by 8 bases, the J end by 1 base, with 7 bases between. CDR3 length equals 12 residues. About this clone itself: Its antigen is unidentified.

This chain links TRBV5-1 with TRBJ1-3; D may be TRBD1 (5 bases). This TCR was sampled from a woman in her forties in good health and CMV-seronegative. Specimen: PBMCs. The CDR3 spells CASQGSGNTIYF. In DNA, the CDR3 is TGCGCCAGTCAGGGATCTGGAAACACCATATATTTT.